This T cell receptor (beta chain) is from a study of shared clonotypes between healthy human individuals. Germline V CDR1 and CDR2: WSHSY, SAAADI. The CDR3 has 19 residues. V lost 1 base, J lost 4 bases, and 25 bases lay in between. Study-wide points: The donor pool, a small one, limited the genetic and exposure-history diversity represented. Large depth notwithstanding, sorted-subset sequencing proved incomplete by rarefaction.

Worth noting for this clone: Its specificity is not known.

The test was conducted at deep level. Data came from immunoSEQ multiplex PCR; TCRdb stores just in-frame clones and leaves some out. Of 650,000 to 700,000 clones listed, about nine tenths are singletons. The TCR comes from a man younger than 30 in good health. Some clones in this sample may be carry-over from other donors' samples. The V gene is TRBV10-2, the J gene TRBJ1-2; TRBD1 is a possible D gene (5 bases). The material sequenced was memory CD8+ T cells from PBMCs. The subset was: CD45RO+ cells pooled with CCR7-negative TemRA cells. The CDR3 DNA reads TGCGCCAGCAGTGAGTTCCTGGGAGGGCAGGGCCCTACTGCCTATGGCTACACCTTC. Translating it yields CASSEFLGGQGPTAYGYTF.